A single sample gave rise to the 13 T cell receptor beta chains below, sequenced in a study of T cells after yellow fever vaccination. One entry per CDR3 protein, called by TCRdb with MiXCR from the 5' RACE reads. The table records 200,000 to 250,000 distinct CDR3 sequences, 6.9% of them present only once. Sequenced material: CD4+ T cells sorted from PBMCs, taken 15 days after the yellow fever booster vaccination. These receptors came from a young man who received the YFV17D yellow fever vaccine.

The J gene is TRBJ2-7, the V gene TRBV28, with 7 bases that match TRBD1. This CDR3 is 14 amino acids long. Germline values: CDR1 MDHEN, CDR2 SYDVKM. V shed 7 bases, J shed 2 bases, and the junction held 8 bases outside the gene matches. The CDR3 here is CASTPDRVAYEQYF. The CDR3 bases are TGTGCCAGCACCCCCGACAGGGTGGCCTACGAGCAGTACTTC.

In its sample, this clonotype was seen many times. The chain couples TRBV10-3 to TRBJ2-3; D is uncertain. The CDR3 runs 12 residues. CDR1 ENHRY and CDR2 SYGVKD come from the germline V gene. Trimming shortened V by 0 bases and J by 11 bases, and 9 bases separated the two germline ends. The CDR3 spells CAISESAEQQYF. In DNA form, the CDR3 reads TGTGCCATCAGTGAGTCTGCAGAGCAGCAGTATTTT.

This clonotype turned up a few times. The chain carries TRBV29-1 and TRBJ2-7; D not certain. This CDR3 contains 11 residues. V was pared by 6 bases and J by 3 bases, with 9 bases between. Germline loops: CDR1 SQVTM, CDR2 ANQGSEA. The CDR3 DNA reads TGCAGCGTCTGGAACAGCTACGAGCAGTACTTC. It specifies CSVWNSYEQYF.

This clonotype was recorded a few times. J is TRBJ2-7 and V is TRBV28; D uncertain. Germline lookup yields CDR1 MDHEN and CDR2 SYDVKM. The CDR3 is made up of 15 amino acids. Deletions cut 7 bases from V and 0 bases from J, with 16 bases between. CDR3 coding DNA: TGTGCCAGCAATCACCGAGCTGCGAGCTCCTACGAGCAGTACTTC. Protein sequence: CASNHRAASSYEQYF.

A note on this clonotype: This sequence may be a read error, since a much larger clone differs from it by one base. The V and J genes are TRBV15 and TRBJ2-5; D gene ambiguous. The CDR3 totals 12 residues. Germline CDR1 is LNHNV and CDR2 is YYDKDF (reference sequence). CDR3 residues: CSTSTHQETQYF. CDR3 in DNA: TGTTCCACCAGCACGCATCAAGAGACCCAGTACTTC.

The chain employs TRBV20-1 and TRBJ1-1; TRBD1 is a possible D gene (6 bases). Trimming shortened V by 1 base and J by 5 bases, and 11 bases separated the two germline ends. This CDR3 has 13 amino acids. The germline CDR1 and CDR2 sequences are DFQATT and SNEGSKA (reference sequence). The CDR3 sequence is CSARGGGTTEAFF. The CDR3 coding sequence is TGCAGTGCTAGAGGGGGGGGCACGACTGAAGCTTTCTTT.

The chain joins TRBV5-1 to TRBJ2-7; weak D call: TRBD1 (5 bases). Per germline, CDR1 SGHRS and CDR2 YFSETQ. Trimming left V 1 base short and J 1 base short, with 12 bases between. The CDR3 spans 15 residues. Here the CDR3 DNA reads TGCGCCAGCAGCTTGTCTAGACAGAGATCCTACGAGCAGTACTTC. Protein: CASSLSRQRSYEQYF.

This clonotype was counted many times. The V gene is TRBV6-2 or TRBV6-3, the J gene TRBJ2-1; TRBD2 aligns across 9 bases. The CDR3 contains 14 residues. The trim removed 6 bases at V and 7 bases at J, leaving 7 bases unmatched. In germline, CDR1 is MNHEY, CDR2 SVGEGT. CDR3 sequence: CASRGVAGVNEQFF. CDR3 DNA sequence: TGTGCCAGCAGGGGAGTAGCGGGAGTTAATGAGCAGTTCTTC.

CDR3 residues: CSARRSGTGPWTEAFF. The DNA for the CDR3 is TGCAGTGCTAGGCGATCCGGGACAGGGCCCTGGACTGAAGCTTTCTTT. This chain connects TRBV20-1 to TRBJ1-1; 9 nucleotides line up with TRBD1. Germline-derived CDR1 and CDR2 are DFQATT and SNEGSKA (reference sequence). The CDR3 spans 16 residues. The trim removed 3 bases at V and 5 bases at J, leaving 13 bases unmatched.

This sequence joins TRBV19 and TRBJ2-7; D might be TRBD1 or TRBD2, each matching 5 bases. The germline V gene has CDR1 LNHDA and CDR2 SQIVND (reference sequence). V shed 5 bases and J shed 5 bases, with 16 bases lying between them. This CDR3 is built from 14 residues. The CDR3: CASSPAGKDNEQYF. Here the CDR3 DNA reads TGTGCCAGTAGTCCGGCGGGTAAGGACAACGAGCAGTACTTC. The complete variable domain, with remaining parts taken from reference TRBV19 and TRBJ2-7, reads DGGITQSPKYLFRKEGQNVTLSCEQNLNHDAMYWYRQDPGQGLRLIYYSQIVNDFQKGDIAEGYSVSREKKESFPLTVTSAQKNPTAFYLCASSPAGKDNEQYFGPGTRLTVT.

This sequence joins TRBV7-9 and TRBJ2-3; D gene uncertain. This CDR3 has 16 residues. Trimming removed 7 bases from V and 0 bases from J, with 17 bases in between. Germline-derived CDR1 and CDR2 are SEHNR and FQNEAQ (reference sequence). CDR3 DNA: TGTGCCAGCACCACCCTCAGAGCGCCTAGCACAGATACGCAGTATTTT. It specifies CASTTLRAPSTDTQYF.

The CDR3 region has the DNA TGCGCCAGCAGCTTTCACGGGGCGGGAGCCTACAATGAGCAGTTCTTC. Translating it yields CASSFHGAGAYNEQFF. V usage is TRBV5-1 and J usage is TRBJ2-1; 7 nucleotides line up with TRBD2. V gave up 2 bases and J gave up 2 bases; unmatched junction bases: 7. This CDR3 is built from 16 residues. Germline V gene data show CDR1 as SGHRS and CDR2 as YFSETQ.

This clonotype was seen only a few times. The chain couples TRBV7-2 to TRBJ2-1, with D perhaps matching TRBD2 (5 bases). Trimming removed 5 bases from V and 8 bases from J, with 19 bases in between. The CDR3 length is 15 residues. Germline lookup yields CDR1 SGHTA and CDR2 FQGNSA. The CDR3 sequence: CASSPIPTAGHEQFF. CDR3 nucleotide sequence: TGTGCCAGCAGCCCAATTCCTACGGCGGGTCATGAGCAGTTCTTC. The entire variable domain, with the rest obtained from reference TRBV7-2 and TRBJ2-1, is as follows: GAGVSQSPSNKVTEKGKDVELRCDPISGHTALYWYRQSLGQGLEFLIYFQGNSAPDKSGLPSDRFSAERTGGSVSTLTIQRTQQEDSAVYLCASSPIPTAGHEQFFGPGTRLTVL.